This T cell receptor (beta chain) was profiled in a study of beta chain features in type 1 diabetes. What was sequenced were expressed TCRB transcripts, since all of the isolated RNA had been reverse transcribed. TCRdb keeps only in-frame clones here, not all; method: immunoSEQ multiplex PCR. The table has a few hundred thousand clones, about 15% seen once. This clone has a handful of counts. Antigen: not known. Study-wide results and limits: Within each of all four CD4+ subsets, Type 1 diabetes patients had TCRB CDR3s that were moderately but significantly shorter. A greater similarity of naive, central memory and Treg TCRB repertoires was seen among patients than among healthy donors. PCR might pick shorter templates more often, in the same way for patients and controls.

CD45RO/CCR7/CD25/CD127/CD95/CD27 staining was used to isolate CD4+ naive, central memory, regulatory and stem cell-like memory cells by sorting. Germline V lookup: CDR1 MDHEN, CDR2 SYDVKM. V was pared by 6 bases and J by 0 bases, with 21 bases between. The CDR3 contains 17 residues. The specimen sequenced was naive CD4+ T cells from blood. The chain recombines TRBV28 with TRBJ2-7; a possible D gene is TRBD2 (6 bases). This TCR derives from a young man with type 1 diabetes. The CDR3 sequence is CASSLPLGGRSSYEQYF. CDR3 nucleotides: TGTGCCAGCAGCTTACCGCTCGGGGGTCGGAGCTCCTACGAGCAGTACTTC.